This TCR beta chain was recorded in a study of T cell changes during pregnancy in multiple sclerosis (dated by TCRdb to between 2018 and 2021). Regarding the complete study: Changes in the T cell repertoire over the course of pregnancy were examined in this study in women with multiple sclerosis.

Libraries were constructed by the immunoSEQ multiplex PCR assay. TCRdb limited this immuneACCESS table to in-frame rearrangements with V and J called. A share of clones is missing; checked studies link under half to unresolved V genes, and the rest is unexplained. In this sample the table shows roughly 70,000 clones, over 85% of which occur a single time. Clones ranked in the top ten supply more than 0.9% of the sample. This clone has just one count. Its antigen remains unidentified. No base qualities exist here, and no much larger clone lies one base off it. The germline V gene yields MDHEN for CDR1 and SYDVKM for CDR2. Spanning cysteine to phenylalanine, the CDR3 consists of 16 amino acids. CDR3 DNA only is kept here, 48 bases in frame from base 1. Germline trimming amounts to 4 bases on V and 3 bases on J, with 8 as the count of junction bases outside the gene matches.

This specimen was peripheral blood, taken in the third trimester of pregnancy. The rearrangement joined TRBV28 to TRBJ1-1; 10 junctional bases match TRBD1. The sequence derives from a female donor with multiple sclerosis, enrolled in a pregnancy study. The DNA is as follows: TGTGCCAGCAGTTACCAAATAGGGACAGGGGACACTGAAGCTTTCTTT. It codes for CASSYQIGTGDTEAFF. With the rest looked up from the reference TRBV28 and TRBJ1-1 genes rather than sequenced, the full variable domain is DVKVTQSSRYLVKRTGEKVFLECVQDMDHENMFWYRQDPGLGLRLIYFSYDVKMKEKGDIPEGYSVSREKKERFSLILESASTNQTSMYLCASSYQIGTGDTEAFFGQGTRLTVV.